This T cell receptor (beta chain) originates from a study of cytomegalovirus exposure and HLA in healthy donors. Whole-study results and caveats: TCR beta V- and J-gene trimming, according to a later analysis, was linked to a missense DCLRE1C variant. TCR beta sequences reportedly predicted most subjects' HLA-A and HLA-B alleles accurately. The authors listed some 150 TCR beta chains as cytomegalovirus-associated. Presence/absence results assume similar sequencing depth per donor, which may not hold.

CDR3 length equals 14 residues. Trimming took 2 bases from V and 7 from J; bases not matched to a gene: 4. The germline V gene has CDR1 MNHEY and CDR2 SVGAGI. 13 Jbeta primers and 60 Vbeta primers were used for the PCR. Profiling relied on immunoSEQ multiplex PCR, and the TCRdb table lists in-frame clones only, not all of them. In the table there are about 140,000 clones, around 10% of which are singletons. This clone was seen only a few times. Antigen: not known. V gene TRBV6-5 combines with J gene TRBJ1-4; 7 bases align to TRBD1. This receptor was taken from a man aged 45-65 years in good health and CMV-seronegative. What was sequenced was PBMCs. Written as DNA, the CDR3 is TGTGCCAGCAGTTACCGACAGGGATCTGAAAAACTGTTTTTT. It encodes CASSYRQGSEKLFF.